The entry below gives a single T cell receptor (beta chain) sequence along with its context. These data come from a study of shared T cell receptors in the human thymus. Germline CDR1 and CDR2: SGHAT and FQNNGV. Trimming pared 5 bases from V and 2 bases from J, leaving 24 bases between. This CDR3 is 18 amino acids long. Repertoires were generated with immunoSEQ multiplex PCR, while TCRdb's copy carries only in-frame clones and drops some. The data contain 700,000 or so clones, approximately 83% of them singletons. This sample was shared with a second study, whose subject was human thymus T cells. That paper adds: Thymus pieces cut out during corrective heart surgery were the tissue that was used.

The chain uses TRBV11-2 and TRBJ1-1, with a possible D match to TRBD1 (5 bases). This clonotype was obtained from a girl under three years old with a congenital heart defect. The sample comprised thymocytes. CDR3 residues: CASSAPTGRTHKNTEAFF. The CDR3 coding sequence is TGTGCCAGCAGCGCTCCCACAGGCCGGACGCACAAAAACACTGAAGCTTTCTTT.